This entry lists 12 T cell receptor beta chains sequenced from one sample in a study of cytomegalovirus exposure and HLA in healthy donors. With 60 Vbeta and 13 Jbeta primers, the PCR was carried out. The method was immunoSEQ multiplex PCR; TCRdb's version includes in-frame clones alone and lacks a portion of them. This table holds roughly 130,000 clones, roughly 80% found once. Specimen: PBMCs. All receptors come from a woman aged 40 to 50 in good health and CMV-seropositive.

This clone has just a few counts. The gene calls are TRBV19 and TRBJ2-6; a weak D match, TRBD1 (7 bases). Trimming shortened V by 6 bases and J by 2 bases, and 17 bases separated the two germline ends. CDR1 LNHDA and CDR2 SQIVND come from the germline V gene (reference sequence). This CDR3 has 17 residues. The CDR3 sequence: CASREGAQVAGANVLTF. The CDR3 DNA sequence: TGTGCCAGTAGGGAGGGGGCGCAGGTCGCTGGGGCCAACGTCCTGACTTTC.

The chain uses TRBV5-5 and TRBJ1-1; 8 bases are shared with TRBD1. CDR3 length equals 19 residues. V dropped 1 base and J dropped 9; count of bases not matched to a gene: 23. The V gene's germline CDR1 is SGHKS and CDR2 YYEKEE (reference sequence). CDR3 sequence: CASSLIYFGLPRQGAKAFF. DNA for the CDR3: TGTGCCAGCAGCTTGATCTATTTCGGGTTACCGCGCCAGGGGGCCAAAGCTTTCTTT.

The chain recombines TRBV28 with TRBJ2-7; TRBD2 agrees at 14 bases. Germline lookup yields CDR1 MDHEN and CDR2 SYDVKM. This CDR3 spans 17 amino acids. Trimming took 5 bases from V and 0 from J; bases not matched to a gene: 6. CDR3 DNA sequence: TGTGCCAGCAGTGTCGGGACTAGCGGGAGTAGCTCCTACGAGCAGTACTTC. It encodes CASSVGTSGSSSYEQYF. Complete variable domain (other parts from reference TRBV28 and TRBJ2-7): DVKVTQSSRYLVKRTGEKVFLECVQDMDHENMFWYRQDPGLGLRLIYFSYDVKMKEKGDIPEGYSVSREKKERFSLILESASTNQTSMYLCASSVGTSGSSSYEQYFGPGTRLTVT.

The V and J genes are TRBV7-8 and TRBJ1-1, with D possibly matching TRBD1 (5 bases). Trimming stripped 1 base from V and 4 bases from J, with 10 bases between. Per germline, CDR1 SGHVS and CDR2 FQNEAQ. The CDR3 runs 14 residues. The DNA of the CDR3 is TGTGCCAGCAGCTTAGAGGGTAGGGGCACTGAAGCTTTCTTT. Translated: CASSLEGRGTEAFF.

V gene TRBV4-2 combines with J gene TRBJ1-1; 9 bases agree with TRBD1. Trimming at V came to 5 bases and at J to 4 bases, leaving 5 bases not matched to a gene. Germline values: CDR1 LGHNA, CDR2 YNFKEQ. CDR3 length: 14 amino acids. The CDR3 protein is CASSYGQGSTEAFF. The CDR3 nucleotides are TGTGCCAGCAGCTATGGACAGGGGAGCACTGAAGCTTTCTTT.

This sequence joins TRBV6-1 and TRBJ1-2, with 8 bases fitting TRBD1. Germline V lookup: CDR1 MNHNS, CDR2 SASEGT. The CDR3 extends over 15 amino acids. V lost 4 bases and J lost 4; bases outside the gene matches: 8. The CDR3 reads CASSGGTGNAYGYTF. In nucleotides, the CDR3 is TGTGCCAGCAGTGGGGGGACAGGTAATGCCTATGGCTACACCTTC.

This chain links TRBV28 with TRBJ2-7, with 7 bases identical to TRBD1. CDR1 is MDHEN and CDR2 is SYDVKM in the germline V gene. This CDR3 spans 14 amino acids. With V trimmed by 6 bases and J by 6 bases, 11 bases remained unmatched. CDR3 sequence reads: CASRSSGGSGEQYF. The CDR3 nucleotides read TGTGCCAGCAGATCCTCAGGGGGAAGTGGCGAGCAGTACTTC.

The chain couples TRBV30 to TRBJ1-1, with D tentatively TRBD1 (5 bases). There are 21 residues in the CDR3. Germline V gene data show CDR1 as GTSNPN and CDR2 as SVGIG (reference sequence). V lost 5 bases, J lost 5 bases, and 39 bases lay in between. In nucleotides, the CDR3 is TGTGCCTGGGGTAAAAACCCCATACAAGGGTTCGCAGGGTACGGAAGGACTGAAGCTTTCTTT. It codes for CAWGKNPIQGFAGYGRTEAFF.

The gene calls are TRBV19 and TRBJ1-1; D is ambiguous. V was pared by 3 bases and J by 0 bases, with 14 bases between. Germline V gene sequence: CDR1 LNHDA, CDR2 SQIVND (reference sequence). This CDR3 region has 16 residues. The CDR3 nucleotides read TGTGCCAGTAGTATGCGTCTTGAGATCATGAACACTGAAGCTTTCTTT. Protein sequence: CASSMRLEIMNTEAFF.

V and J are TRBV19 and TRBJ2-1; the D gene is possibly TRBD1 (5 bases). Germline V gene sequence: CDR1 LNHDA, CDR2 SQIVND (reference sequence). CDR3 size: 13 residues. V dropped 3 bases and J dropped 3 bases, with 6 bases sitting between them. CDR3 sequence (DNA): TGTGCCAGTAGTATGACAGTCTACAATGAGCAGTTCTTC. Translated, it gives CASSMTVYNEQFF.

V is TRBV27 and J is TRBJ1-6, with TRBD1 matching 10 bases. The germline V gene has CDR1 MNHEY and CDR2 SMNVEV (reference sequence). V lost 3 bases, J lost 13 bases, and 12 bases stayed unmatched. The CDR3 is made up of 16 amino acids. The CDR3 nucleotides are TGTGCCAGCAGTTTCTATCGTGGGACAGGGGCGAGGCCCCTCCACTTT. It encodes CASSFYRGTGARPLHF.

The chain employs TRBV28 and TRBJ1-2; D ambiguous. The CDR3 covers 13 residues. Trimming left V 5 bases short and J 2 bases short, with 9 bases between. Looked up from germline, CDR1 is MDHEN and CDR2 is SYDVKM. CDR3 sequence (DNA): TGTGCCAGCAGTCACAGTAAAAACTATGGCTACACCTTC. Protein: CASSHSKNYGYTF.